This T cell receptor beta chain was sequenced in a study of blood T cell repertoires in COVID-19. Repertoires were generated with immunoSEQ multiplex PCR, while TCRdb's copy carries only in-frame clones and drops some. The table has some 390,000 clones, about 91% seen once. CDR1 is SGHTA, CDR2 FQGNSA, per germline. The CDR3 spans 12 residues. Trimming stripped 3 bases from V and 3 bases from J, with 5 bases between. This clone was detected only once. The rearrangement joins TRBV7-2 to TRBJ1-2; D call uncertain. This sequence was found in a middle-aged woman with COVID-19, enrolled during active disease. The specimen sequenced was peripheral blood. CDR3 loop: CASSFTDYGYTF. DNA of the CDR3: TGTGCCAGCAGCTTTACAGACTATGGCTACACCTTC.